This passage covers 14 T cell receptor beta chains from one sample sequenced in a study of T cells in Graves' hyperthyroidism and ophthalmopathy. From RNA transcripts, TCR beta CDR3 regions were amplified. The primer set for the first-round RT-PCR of the TCR CDR3 was HTBI. MiXCR, applied by TCRdb to the multiplex PCR reads, yields one record per CDR3 protein. The sample carries approximately 520,000 distinct CDR3 sequences, around a quarter recorded once. What was sequenced was blood. Every receptor here comes from a woman under 40 with Graves' ophthalmopathy.

This clonotype was observed many times. This chain joins TRBV20-1 and TRBJ1-2, with D possibly TRBD1 on 5 matching bases. Germline lookup yields CDR1 DFQATT and CDR2 SNEGSKA (reference sequence). Trimming removed 1 base at V and 6 bases at J, with 21 bases between. The CDR3 totals 16 residues. The DNA for the CDR3 is TGCAGTGCTAGAGTTTTAGGAAGGCGGGGCGGGGATGGCTACACCTTC. This encodes CSARVLGRRGGDGYTF.

This clonotype showed up many times. The chain employs TRBV2 and TRBJ2-7, with TRBD1 identical over 12 bases. CDR1 SNHLY and CDR2 FYNNEI come from the germline V gene. The V gene end was trimmed by 6 bases and the J gene end by 4 bases; junction bases not matched to a gene: 4. The CDR3 spans 14 residues. CDR3 loop: CASSGTGGGYEQYF. The CDR3 DNA reads TGTGCCAGCAGCGGGACAGGGGGCGGTTACGAGCAGTACTTC.

This clonotype was recorded at least ten times. The rearrangement joins TRBV27 to TRBJ2-5; D is uncertain. V was shortened by 6 bases and J by 2 bases, with 13 bases between the two germline ends. This CDR3 contains 14 residues. Per the germline V gene, CDR1 is MNHEY and CDR2 is SMNVEV (reference sequence). The CDR3 coding sequence is TGTGCCAGCAGACCCCTAACAGAACAAGAGACCCAGTACTTC. Its protein product is CASRPLTEQETQYF.

For this clonotype: The junction shows a germline mismatch at one end, possibly a read error. The rearrangement joins TRBV12-3 or TRBV12-4 to TRBJ2-7; 8 bases match TRBD1. This CDR3 contains 14 residues. The CDR3 region has the DNA TGTACCAGCACCTTGGGAGGACAGGGTTACGAGCAGTACTTC. Amino acids: CTSTLGGQGYEQYF.

This clonotype was detected many times. J is TRBJ1-2 and V is TRBV7-9, with TRBD1 as a possible D gene (5 bases). The CDR3 consists of 14 residues. Germline-derived CDR1 and CDR2 are SEHNR and FQNEAQ (reference sequence). V dropped 3 bases and J dropped 1 base, with 9 bases sitting between them. The CDR3 sequence is CASSLVDSNYGYTF. The CDR3 nucleotides are TGTGCCAGCAGCTTGGTCGACAGTAACTATGGCTACACCTTC.

In its sample, this clonotype was seen once. A much larger clone lies a single base off, so this may be a read error. The chain carries TRBV28 and TRBJ1-6, with a weak D call TRBD1 (6 bases). The length of the CDR3 is 13 residues. CDR1 and CDR2 (germline): MDHEN, SYDVKM. This CDR3 reads CASRETGFSPPHF. CDR3 sequence (DNA): TGTGCCAGCAGGGAAACAGGGTTTTCACCCCCCCACTTT.

At least ten counts were recorded for this clonotype. The chain has TRBV29-1 and TRBJ1-2, with 8 bases that match TRBD1. The J segment lost 3 bases and the V segment lost 8 bases, leaving 11 bases of the junction unmatched. This CDR3 is 14 amino acids long. Per germline, CDR1 SQVTM and CDR2 ANQGSEA. In DNA, the CDR3 is TGCAGCTTCGAGACAGGGGTGGGGGACTATGGCTACACCTTC. Encoded protein: CSFETGVGDYGYTF.

This clonotype has at least ten counts. The CDR3 DNA follows: TGTGCCTGGAGCCTAAGGGACACCAATCAGCCCCAGCATTTT. It codes for CAWSLRDTNQPQHF. The chain combines TRBV30 with TRBJ1-5; D possibly corresponds to TRBD1 (6 bases). The CDR3 consists of 14 residues. The V end lost 3 bases, the J end lost 3 bases, and 12 bases lay between the germline ends. Germline V gene lookup returns CDR1 GTSNPN and CDR2 SVGIG (reference sequence).

This clonotype was detected ten times or more. V usage is TRBV20-1 and J usage is TRBJ2-7, with a possible D match to TRBD1 (6 bases). Germline CDR1 is DFQATT and CDR2 is SNEGSKA (reference sequence). This CDR3 is built from 13 residues. V was trimmed by 5 bases and J by 2 bases, leaving 13 bases between them. CDR3 sequence: CSAGYRDTYEQYF. The CDR3 DNA sequence: TGCAGTGCTGGATACCGGGACACCTACGAGCAGTACTTC.

The chain links TRBV11-2 to TRBJ2-3, with TRBD2 matching over 13 bases. This CDR3 region has 15 residues. CDR1 and CDR2 from the germline V gene are SGHAT and FQNNGV. The V gene end was trimmed by 5 bases and the J gene end by 4 bases; junction bases not matched to a gene: 3. DNA of the CDR3: TGTGCCAGCAGCAAACTAGCGGGGGGGCCAGATACGCAGTATTTT. As protein: CASSKLAGGPDTQYF.

With regard to this clonotype: This may come from a read error, since a much larger clone is one base off. The CDR3 nucleotides are TGCGCCAGCAGCCAAGGATCCCGCCGGACGGAAGCTGGAAACACCATATATTTT. Its protein product is CASSQGSRRTEAGNTIYF. The V call is TRBV4-1, the J call TRBJ1-3; D is ambiguous. The CDR3 covers 18 residues. Germline CDR1 MGHRA, CDR2 YSYEKL. V was shortened by 1 base and J by 2 bases, with 18 bases between the two germline ends.

This clonotype was seen at least ten times. The CDR3 DNA reads as TGTGCCAGCAGCCACCACGAGCAGTACTTC. Its protein is CASSHHEQYF. The V gene is TRBV3-1, the J gene TRBJ2-7; D ambiguous. CDR1 is LGHDT, CDR2 YNNKEL, per germline (reference sequence). The CDR3 is made up of 10 amino acids. Trimming removed 3 bases from V and 5 bases from J, with 2 bases in between.

This clonotype appeared many times. The chain couples TRBV28 to TRBJ1-5, with 7 bases fitting TRBD1. CDR3 size: 17 residues. Germline loops: CDR1 MDHEN, CDR2 SYDVKM. The trim removed 7 bases at V and 0 bases at J, leaving 12 bases unmatched. The CDR3: CASIKDRQESSNQPQHF. CDR3 coding DNA: TGTGCCAGCATCAAGGACAGGCAAGAAAGTAGCAATCAGCCCCAGCATTTT.

This clonotype was counted at least ten times. J is TRBJ2-3 and V is TRBV24-1; 7 bases align to TRBD2. The length of the CDR3 is 13 residues. Germline trimming cut 11 bases from V and 1 base from J; bases unmatched to any gene: 5. Germline CDR1 KGHDR, CDR2 SFDVKD. CDR3 bases: TGTGCCATCCAGCGGGGCGGCACAGATACGCAGTATTTT. Translated: CAIQRGGTDTQYF.